This T cell receptor (beta chain) derives from a study of CD8+CD57+ T cells in acquired aplastic anemia. Study summary: Sorted CD4+ plus CD8+ cells gave DNA averaging around 3 ug. Approximately 10 million reads were obtained on average for healthy donor CD4+ cells. Points from the study as a whole: Controls did not differ significantly from patients in CD8+ Simpson's diversity. The number of CD8+ CDR3 sequences shared by patients and controls was fewer than 35.

The length of the CDR3 is 15 residues. Germline assignment: CDR1 MNHEY and CDR2 SMNVEV (reference sequence). This clonotype appeared many times. Antigen unknown. A read error may produce the germline difference seen at one junction end. Genomic DNA acted as the template from which TCR beta VDJ combination and CDR3 sequence profiling were carried out. TCRdb re-analysed the reads in MiXCR, keeping a single row per CDR3 protein. The sample records roughly 130,000 distinct CDR3 sequences, 48% being singletons. This sequence was found in a human donor in good health, serving as a control. The chain has TRBV27 and TRBJ1-2, with TRBD1 matching 7 bases. Sample: sorted CD4+, CD8+, or CD8+CD57+ T cells (not recorded which) from PBMCs. The CDR3 coding sequence is TGTGCCAGCATTCTCAGACAGGGCCATAACTTTGGCTACACCTTC. Encoded protein: CASILRQGHNFGYTF.